This TCR beta chain derives from a study of T cells in Graves' hyperthyroidism and ophthalmopathy. RNA transcripts gave rise to amplified TCR beta CDR3 regions. Primed by the HTBI set, a first-round RT-PCR was run on the TCR CDR3. TCRdb recomputed calls from the multiplex PCR reads with MiXCR, one row per CDR3 protein. The top ten hold about a sixth of the sample, which has more than 550,000 distinct CDR3 sequences, around 20% seen once. V lost 10 bases, J lost 4 bases, and 16 bases stayed unmatched. Germline lookup yields CDR1 SGHNT and CDR2 YYREEE (reference sequence). CDR3 size: 15 residues. The sequencing input was blood. The rearrangement joins TRBV5-4 to TRBJ1-1, with 7 nucleotides matching TRBD1. The TCR was taken from a woman in her fifties or sixties with Graves' hyperthyroidism that later progressed to Graves' ophthalmopathy. In DNA form, the CDR3 reads TGTGCCGCAAGGGGGCGAGGGGAAGGGGGCACTGAAGCTTTCTTT. It codes for CAARGRGEGGTEAFF.